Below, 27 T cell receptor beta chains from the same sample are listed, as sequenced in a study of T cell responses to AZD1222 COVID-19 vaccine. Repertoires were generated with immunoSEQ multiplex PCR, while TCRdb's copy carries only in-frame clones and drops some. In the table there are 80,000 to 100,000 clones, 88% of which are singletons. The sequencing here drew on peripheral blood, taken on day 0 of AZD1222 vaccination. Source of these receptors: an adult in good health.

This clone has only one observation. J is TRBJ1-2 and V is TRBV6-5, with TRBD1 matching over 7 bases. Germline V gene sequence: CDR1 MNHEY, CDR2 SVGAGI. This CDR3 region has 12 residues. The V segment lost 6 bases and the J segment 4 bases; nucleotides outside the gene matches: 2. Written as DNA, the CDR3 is TGTGCCAGCAGGACAGGGATCTATGGCTACACCTTC. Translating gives CASRTGIYGYTF.

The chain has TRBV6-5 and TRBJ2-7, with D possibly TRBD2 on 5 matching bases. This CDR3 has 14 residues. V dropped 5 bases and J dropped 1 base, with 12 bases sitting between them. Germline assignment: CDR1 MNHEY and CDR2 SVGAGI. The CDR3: CASSQRGSSYEQYF. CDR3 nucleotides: TGTGCCAGCAGTCAGAGAGGGAGTTCCTACGAGCAGTACTTC.

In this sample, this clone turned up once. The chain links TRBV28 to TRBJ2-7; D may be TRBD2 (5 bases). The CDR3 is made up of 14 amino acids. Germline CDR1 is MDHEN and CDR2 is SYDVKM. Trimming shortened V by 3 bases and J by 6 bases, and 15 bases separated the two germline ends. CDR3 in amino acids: CASSLSGDGSEQYF. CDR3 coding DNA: TGTGCCAGCAGTTTGTCCGGGGATGGAAGCGAGCAGTACTTC.

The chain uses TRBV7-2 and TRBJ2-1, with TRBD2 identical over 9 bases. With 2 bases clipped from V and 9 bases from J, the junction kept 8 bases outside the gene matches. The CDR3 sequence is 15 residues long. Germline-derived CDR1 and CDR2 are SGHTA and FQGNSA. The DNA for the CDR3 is TGTGCCAGCAGCTTAAGGCCGGGACTAGCCGGTGAGCAGTTCTTC. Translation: CASSLRPGLAGEQFF.

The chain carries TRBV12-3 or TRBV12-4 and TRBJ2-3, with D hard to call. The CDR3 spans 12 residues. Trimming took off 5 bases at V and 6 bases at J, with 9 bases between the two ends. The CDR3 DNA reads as TGTGCCAGCAGTGGTGTACCGGATACGCAGTATTTT. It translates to CASSGVPDTQYF.

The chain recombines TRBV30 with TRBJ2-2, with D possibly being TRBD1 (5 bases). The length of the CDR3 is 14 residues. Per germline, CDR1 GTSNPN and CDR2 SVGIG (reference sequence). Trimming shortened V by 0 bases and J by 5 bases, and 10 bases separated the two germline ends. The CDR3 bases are TGTGCCTGGAGTGTACTGAAGGGGACCGGGGAGCTGTTTTTT. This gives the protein CAWSVLKGTGELFF.

CDR3 protein: CASTSAYHGELFF. In nucleotides, the CDR3 is TGTGCCAGCACTAGCGCTTATCACGGGGAGCTGTTTTTT. The rearrangement links TRBV28 to TRBJ2-2, with TRBD2 as a possible D gene (6 bases). The CDR3 consists of 13 residues. V shed 7 bases and J shed 7 bases, with 13 bases lying between them. The germline gives CDR1 MDHEN, CDR2 SYDVKM.

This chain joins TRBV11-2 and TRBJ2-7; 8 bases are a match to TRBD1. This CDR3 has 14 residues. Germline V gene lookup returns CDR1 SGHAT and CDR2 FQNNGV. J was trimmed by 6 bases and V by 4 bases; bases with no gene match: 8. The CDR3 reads CASSSWTGSGEQYF. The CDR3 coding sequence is TGTGCCAGCAGCTCATGGACAGGGTCGGGCGAGCAGTACTTC.

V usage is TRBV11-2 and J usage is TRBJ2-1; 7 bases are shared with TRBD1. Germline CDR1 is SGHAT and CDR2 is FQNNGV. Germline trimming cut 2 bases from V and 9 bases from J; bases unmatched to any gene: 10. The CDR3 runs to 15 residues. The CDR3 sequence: CASSLRRQGISEQFF. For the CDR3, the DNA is TGTGCCAGCAGCTTAAGGCGACAGGGAATTAGTGAGCAGTTCTTC. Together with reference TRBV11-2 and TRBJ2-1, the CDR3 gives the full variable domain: EAGVAQSPRYKIIEKRQSVAFWCNPISGHATLYWYQQILGQGPKLLIQFQNNGVVDDSQLPKDRFSAERLKGVDSTLKIQPAKLEDSAVYLCASSLRRQGISEQFFGPGTRLTVL.

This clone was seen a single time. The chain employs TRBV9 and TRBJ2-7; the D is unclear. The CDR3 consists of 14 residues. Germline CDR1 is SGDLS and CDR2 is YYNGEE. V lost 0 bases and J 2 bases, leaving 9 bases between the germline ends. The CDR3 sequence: CASSVGTAAYEQYF. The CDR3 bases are TGTGCCAGCAGCGTAGGAACAGCCGCCTACGAGCAGTACTTC. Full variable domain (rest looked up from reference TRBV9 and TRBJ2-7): DSGVTQTPKHLITATGQRVTLRCSPRSGDLSVYWYQQSLDQGLQFLIQYYNGEERAKGNILERFSAQQFPDLHSELNLSSLELGDSALYFCASSVGTAAYEQYFGPGTRLTVT.

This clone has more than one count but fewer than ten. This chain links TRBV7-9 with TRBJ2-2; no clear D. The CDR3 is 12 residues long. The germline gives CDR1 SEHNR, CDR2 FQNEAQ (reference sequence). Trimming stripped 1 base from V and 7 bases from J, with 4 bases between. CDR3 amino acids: CASSLVGGELFF. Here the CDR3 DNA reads TGTGCCAGCAGCTTAGTTGGCGGGGAGCTGTTTTTT.

As DNA, the CDR3 is TGTGCCAGCAGCCAAGAAGCGGGAGGGCCTACTGAGCAGTTCTTC. Translating it yields CASSQEAGGPTEQFF. This chain links TRBV4-2 with TRBJ2-1; 10 bases agree with TRBD2. Trimming cost V 0 bases and J 9 bases; bases outside gene matches: 5. The germline CDR1 and CDR2 sequences are LGHNA and YNFKEQ. The CDR3 is 15 residues long.

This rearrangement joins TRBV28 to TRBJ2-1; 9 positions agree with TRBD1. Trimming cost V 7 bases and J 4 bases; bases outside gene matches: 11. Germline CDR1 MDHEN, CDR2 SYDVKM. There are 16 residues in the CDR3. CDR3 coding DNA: TGTGCCAGCACCAAAGACAGAGGACAGGGGTACAATGAGCAGTTCTTC. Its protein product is CASTKDRGQGYNEQFF.

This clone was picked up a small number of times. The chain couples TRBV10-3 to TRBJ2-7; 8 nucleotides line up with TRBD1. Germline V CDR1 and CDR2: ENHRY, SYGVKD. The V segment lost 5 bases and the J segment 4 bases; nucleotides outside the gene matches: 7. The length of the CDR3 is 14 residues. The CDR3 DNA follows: TGTGCCATCAGTCAGACAGGGGAAAATTACGAGCAGTACTTC. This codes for CAISQTGENYEQYF.

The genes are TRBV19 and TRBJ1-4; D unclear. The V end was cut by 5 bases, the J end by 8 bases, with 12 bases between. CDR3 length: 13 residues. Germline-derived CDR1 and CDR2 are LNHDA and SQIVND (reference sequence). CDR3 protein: CASSERAWEKLFF. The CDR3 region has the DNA TGTGCCAGTAGTGAGCGGGCGTGGGAAAAACTGTTTTTT.

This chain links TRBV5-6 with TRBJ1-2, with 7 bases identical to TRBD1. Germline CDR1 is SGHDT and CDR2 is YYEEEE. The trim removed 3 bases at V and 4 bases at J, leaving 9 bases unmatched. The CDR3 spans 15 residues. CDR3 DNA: TGTGCCAGCAGCTCCCAAACGCAGGGGGTCTATGGCTACACCTTC. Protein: CASSSQTQGVYGYTF.

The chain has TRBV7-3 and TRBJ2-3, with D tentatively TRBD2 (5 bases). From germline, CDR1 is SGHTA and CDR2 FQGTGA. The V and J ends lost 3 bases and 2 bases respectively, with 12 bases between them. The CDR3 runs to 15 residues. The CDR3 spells CASSLASPSTDTQYF. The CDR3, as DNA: TGTGCCAGCAGCTTGGCTAGCCCCTCCACAGATACGCAGTATTTT.

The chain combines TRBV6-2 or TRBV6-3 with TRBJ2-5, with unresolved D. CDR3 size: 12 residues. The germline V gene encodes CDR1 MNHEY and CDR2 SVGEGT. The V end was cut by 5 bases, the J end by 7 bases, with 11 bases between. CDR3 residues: CASSVSMVTQYF. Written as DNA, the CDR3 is TGTGCCAGCAGTGTTTCCATGGTGACCCAGTACTTC.

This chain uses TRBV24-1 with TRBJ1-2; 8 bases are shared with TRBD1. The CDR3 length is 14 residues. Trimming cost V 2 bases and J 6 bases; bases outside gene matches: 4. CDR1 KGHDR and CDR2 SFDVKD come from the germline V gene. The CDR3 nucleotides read TGTGCCACCAGTGATTCGACAGGGGTTAATGGCTACACCTTC. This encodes CATSDSTGVNGYTF.

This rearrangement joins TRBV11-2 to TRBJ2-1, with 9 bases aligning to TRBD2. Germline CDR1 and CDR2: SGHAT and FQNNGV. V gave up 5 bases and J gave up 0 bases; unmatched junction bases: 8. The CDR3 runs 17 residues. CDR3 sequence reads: CASSRNLAGSSYNEQFF. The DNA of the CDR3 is TGTGCCAGCAGCCGGAATCTAGCGGGGAGCTCCTACAATGAGCAGTTCTTC.

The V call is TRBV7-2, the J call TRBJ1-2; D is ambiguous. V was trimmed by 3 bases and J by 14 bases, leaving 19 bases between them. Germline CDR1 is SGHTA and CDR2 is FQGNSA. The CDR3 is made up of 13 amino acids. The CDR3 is CASSFQPTVPLTF. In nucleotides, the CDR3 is TGTGCCAGCAGCTTCCAACCGACTGTCCCCCTAACCTTC. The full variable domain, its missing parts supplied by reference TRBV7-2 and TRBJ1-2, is GAGVSQSPSNKVTEKGKDVELRCDPISGHTALYWYRQSLGQGLEFLIYFQGNSAPDKSGLPSDRFSAERTGGSVSTLTIQRTQQEDSAVYLCASSFQPTVPLTFGSGTRLTVV.

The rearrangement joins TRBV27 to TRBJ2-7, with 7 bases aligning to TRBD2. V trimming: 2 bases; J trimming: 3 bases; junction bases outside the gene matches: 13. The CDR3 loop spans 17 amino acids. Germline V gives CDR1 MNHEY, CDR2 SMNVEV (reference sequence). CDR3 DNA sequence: TGTGCCAGCAGTTTACGTAATACGGCTAGCGGATTCTACGAGCAGTACTTC. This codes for CASSLRNTASGFYEQYF.

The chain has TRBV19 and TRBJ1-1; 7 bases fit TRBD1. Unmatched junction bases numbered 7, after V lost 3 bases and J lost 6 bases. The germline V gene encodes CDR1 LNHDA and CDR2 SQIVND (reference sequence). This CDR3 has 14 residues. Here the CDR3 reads CASSMGGQYPEAFF. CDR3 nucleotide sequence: TGTGCCAGTAGTATGGGGGGACAGTACCCTGAAGCTTTCTTT.

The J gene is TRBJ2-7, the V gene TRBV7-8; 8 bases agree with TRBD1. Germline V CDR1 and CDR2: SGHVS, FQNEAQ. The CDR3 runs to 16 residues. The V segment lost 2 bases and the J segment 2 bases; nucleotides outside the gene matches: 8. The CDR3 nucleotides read TGTGCCAGCAGCTTAAGGACAGGGACCTTCACCTACGAGCAGTACTTC. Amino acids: CASSLRTGTFTYEQYF.

The DNA for the CDR3 is TGTGCCAGTAGTATAGATCCAGGGGTTGAGACCCAGTACTTC. This sequence encodes CASSIDPGVETQYF. The chain is built from TRBV19 and TRBJ2-5, with D possibly matching TRBD1 (6 bases). Trimming stripped 0 bases from V and 5 bases from J, with 10 bases between. Germline-derived CDR1 and CDR2 are LNHDA and SQIVND (reference sequence). There are 14 residues in the CDR3.

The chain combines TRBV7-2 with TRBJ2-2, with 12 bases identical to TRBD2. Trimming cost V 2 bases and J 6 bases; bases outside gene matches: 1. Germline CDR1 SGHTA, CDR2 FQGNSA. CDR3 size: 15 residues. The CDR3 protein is CASSLRLAGAGELFF. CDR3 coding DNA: TGTGCCAGCAGCTTAAGACTAGCGGGAGCCGGGGAGCTGTTTTTT.

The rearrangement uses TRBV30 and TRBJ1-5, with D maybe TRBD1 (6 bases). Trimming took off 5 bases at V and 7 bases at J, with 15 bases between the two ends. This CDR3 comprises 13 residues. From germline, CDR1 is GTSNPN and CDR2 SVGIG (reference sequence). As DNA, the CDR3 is TGTGCCTGGTCGTTAGGGGGATCCCAGCCCCAGCATTTT. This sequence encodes CAWSLGGSQPQHF.